Presented here are 7 T cell receptor beta chains from one specimen sequenced in a study of blood T cell repertoires in COVID-19. The protocol was immunoSEQ multiplex PCR, while the TCRdb copy is restricted to in-frame clones and leaves out a portion. Of fewer than 300,000 clones listed, approximately 90% are singletons. Material for sequencing was PBMCs or T cells enriched from blood (not recorded which). The source of these receptors is a man in his forties or fifties who had recovered from COVID-19.

The V gene is TRBV9, the J gene TRBJ2-2; 7 bases are a match to TRBD2. Germline V gene lookup returns CDR1 SGDLS and CDR2 YYNGEE. V was clipped by 0 bases and J by 6 bases; unmatched bases: 5. The CDR3 extends over 15 amino acids. The DNA of the CDR3 is TGTGCCAGCAGCGTAGTTGCGGGAGAGGCCGGGGAGCTGTTTTTT. Residues: CASSVVAGEAGELFF.

This rearrangement joins TRBV18 to TRBJ2-7, with D maybe TRBD2 (5 bases). The CDR3 spans 16 residues. Per the germline V gene, CDR1 is KGHSH and CDR2 is LQKENI. Trimming took off 3 bases at V and 1 base at J, with 16 bases between the two ends. The CDR3 DNA is TGTGCCAGCTCACCCTCCAGCGGAGTGGCATCCTACGAGCAGTACTTC. Translated: CASSPSSGVASYEQYF. Full variable domain (remainder filled in from reference TRBV18 and TRBJ2-7): NAGVMQNPRHLVRRRGQEARLRCSPMKGHSHVYWYRQLPEEGLKFMVYLQKENIIDESGMPKERFSAEFPKEGPSILRIQQVVRGDSAAYFCASSPSSGVASYEQYFGPGTRLTVT.

CDR3 bases: TGTGCCAGCAGCCAAGATACGGCTAGCGGCACAGATACGCAGTATTTT. It codes for CASSQDTASGTDTQYF. V is TRBV4-2 and J is TRBJ2-3, with a tentative D call TRBD2 (6 bases). Trimming took off 0 bases at V and 1 base at J, with 11 bases between the two ends. Per the germline V gene, CDR1 is LGHNA and CDR2 is YNFKEQ. This CDR3 is built from 16 residues.

Here the CDR3 reads CASSLGGGRYEQYF. The CDR3 DNA reads as TGTGCCAGCAGTCTCGGGGGGGGAAGGTACGAGCAGTACTTC. The V gene is TRBV28, the J gene TRBJ2-7; 8 nucleotides align to TRBD2. After removal of 5 bases from V and 4 bases from J, the junction contained 7 bases not matched to a gene. The CDR3 has 14 residues. Germline CDR1 and CDR2: MDHEN and SYDVKM.

This sequence joins TRBV4-2 and TRBJ2-3; D may be TRBD2 (7 bases). CDR1 and CDR2 (germline): LGHNA, YNFKEQ. The CDR3 consists of 17 residues. Trimming removed 0 bases from V and 2 bases from J, with 15 bases in between. The CDR3 region has the DNA TGTGCCAGCAGCCAAGAACGAGGGGGGGCGGTCACAGATACGCAGTATTTT. It is translated as CASSQERGGAVTDTQYF.

This clone appeared once. This chain uses TRBV7-2 with TRBJ2-7; 15 bases align to TRBD2. The CDR3 sequence is 18 residues long. Germline loops: CDR1 SGHTA, CDR2 FQGNSA. The J segment lost 2 bases and the V segment lost 5 bases, leaving 10 bases of the junction unmatched. CDR3 protein: CASSRYLGLAGGTYEQYF. The CDR3 region has the DNA TGTGCCAGCAGCCGTTATCTGGGACTAGCGGGAGGCACCTACGAGCAGTACTTC.

This chain uses TRBV5-1 with TRBJ2-3, with 10 bases aligning to TRBD1. The V gene end was trimmed by 4 bases and the J gene end by 2 bases; junction bases not matched to a gene: 10. This CDR3 is 17 amino acids long. The V gene's germline CDR1 is SGHRS and CDR2 YFSETQ. As DNA, the CDR3 is TGCGCCAGCAGCACGACCGGGACAGGGGTCTCCACAGATACGCAGTATTTT. Amino acids: CASSTTGTGVSTDTQYF.